This passage covers 5 T cell receptor beta chains from one sample sequenced in a study of PD-1 blockade in classical Hodgkin lymphoma. Time point in this sample: cycle 4 day 1 (C4D1), after five to seven weeks of nivolumab. Every patient was affected by relapse after autologous stem cell transplantation, while exposure to brentuximab vedotin was not uniform. Sequencing used immunoSEQ multiplex PCR; TCRdb keeps in-frame clones, though not all of them. The data contain about 25,000 clones, roughly 80% of them seen just once; the ten biggest clones take up more than 5.5%. This specimen consisted of peripheral blood mononuclear cells (PBMCs), obtained before the fourth cycle of nivolumab. These receptors all stem from a human donor with classical Hodgkin lymphoma.

The J gene is TRBJ1-1, the V gene TRBV28; D is undetermined. The CDR3 sequence is 13 residues long. Trimming removed 2 bases at V and 5 bases at J, with 9 bases between. In germline, CDR1 is MDHEN, CDR2 SYDVKM. The CDR3 reads CASSLEGWTEAFF. The DNA for the CDR3 is TGTGCCAGCAGTTTAGAGGGATGGACTGAAGCTTTCTTT.

V and J are TRBV19 and TRBJ1-1; TRBD1 is a possible D gene (6 bases). The CDR3 is made up of 14 amino acids. Germline V gives CDR1 LNHDA, CDR2 SQIVND (reference sequence). Between the trimmed V and J ends, which lost 4 bases and 3 bases, there was a span of 12 bases. In nucleotides, the CDR3 is TGTGCCAGTAGTAGTACAGGGTTAGACACTGAAGCTTTCTTT. Its translation is CASSSTGLDTEAFF.

The rearrangement uses TRBV5-1 and TRBJ2-7, with TRBD1 identical over 10 bases. Germline values: CDR1 SGHRS, CDR2 YFSETQ. This CDR3 spans 13 amino acids. Losses at the gene ends were 6 bases for V and 3 bases for J; bases not matched to a gene: 3. CDR3 coding DNA: TGCGCCAGCACGGGACAGGGGTTCTACGAGCAGTACTTC. Residues: CASTGQGFYEQYF.

The rearrangement uses TRBV5-5 and TRBJ1-3; possibly TRBD1 for D (5 bases). V lost 4 bases and J lost 7, with 9 bases in between. The length of the CDR3 is 12 residues. CDR1 SGHKS and CDR2 YYEKEE come from the germline V gene (reference sequence). This chain's CDR3 is CASSPGTNTIYF. DNA for the CDR3: TGTGCCAGCAGCCCAGGGACCAACACCATATATTTT.

This chain joins TRBV6-5 and TRBJ1-2, with D hard to call. Germline CDR1 reads MNHEY; CDR2 reads SVGAGI. CDR3 length: 15 amino acids. V was cut by 2 bases and J by 0 bases, with 10 bases left in between. CDR3 sequence (DNA): TGTGCCAGCAGTTACGGACGGATAGCTAACTATGGCTACACCTTC. Residues: CASSYGRIANYGYTF.